The count of the clone carrying this T cell receptor beta chain is one. J was trimmed by 4 bases and V by 7 bases; bases with no gene match: 11. Germline CDR1 is ENHRY and CDR2 is SYGVKD. This CDR3 comprises 15 residues. These data are taken from a study of control samples from healthy donors and cancer patients. Sequencing was performed with immunoSEQ multiplex PCR; in TCRdb, only in-frame clones are kept and a portion is missing. The table lists more than 95,000 clones, around 89% of them singletons. Sequencing used PBMCs. The TCR sequence derives from a man aged 60 to 75 with lung cancer. This chain joins TRBV10-3 and TRBJ2-5, with 8 nucleotides matching TRBD1. DNA of the CDR3: TGTGCCATCAAGGCAACAGGACAGGGTCGAGAGACCCAGTACTTC. Its translation: CAIKATGQGRETQYF.